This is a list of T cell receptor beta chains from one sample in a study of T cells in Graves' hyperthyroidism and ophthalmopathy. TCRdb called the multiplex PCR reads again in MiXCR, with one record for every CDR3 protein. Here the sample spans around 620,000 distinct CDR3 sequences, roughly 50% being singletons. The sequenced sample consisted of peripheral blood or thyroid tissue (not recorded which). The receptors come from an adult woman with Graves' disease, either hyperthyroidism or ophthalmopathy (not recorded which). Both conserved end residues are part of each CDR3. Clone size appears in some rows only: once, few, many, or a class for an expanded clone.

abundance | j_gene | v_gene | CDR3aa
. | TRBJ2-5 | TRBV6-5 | CASSWPGVAETQYF
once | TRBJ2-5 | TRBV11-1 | CASSLSGGQEETQYF
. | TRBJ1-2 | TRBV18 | CASSTRTGSDYGYTF
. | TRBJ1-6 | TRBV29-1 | CSAKGPPSSYNSPLHF
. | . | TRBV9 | CASSVEPGVSIQYF
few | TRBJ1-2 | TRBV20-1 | CSASLDPGLNYGYTF
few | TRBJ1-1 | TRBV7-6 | CASSLEVMNTEAFF
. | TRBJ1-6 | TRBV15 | CATSSLDRGLNSPLHF
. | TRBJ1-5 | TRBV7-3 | CASSPIDGGFQPQHF
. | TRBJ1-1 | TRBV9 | CARSGSNTEAFF
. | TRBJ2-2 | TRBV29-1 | CSVSEVGAGELFF
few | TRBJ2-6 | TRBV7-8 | CASSGTGSGANVLTF
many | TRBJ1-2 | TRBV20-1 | CSADGDSLNGYTF
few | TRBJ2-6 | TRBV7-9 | CASRPKLYRANVLTF
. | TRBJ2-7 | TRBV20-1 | CSARDPGPTSYEQYF
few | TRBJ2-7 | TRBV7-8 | CASSLAGAREQYF
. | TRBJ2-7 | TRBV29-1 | CSLGGPTYEQYF
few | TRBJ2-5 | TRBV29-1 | CSVVRPLDRVERETQYF
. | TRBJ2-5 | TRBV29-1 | CSVEDQETQYF
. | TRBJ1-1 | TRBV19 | CASSGTQMNTEAFF
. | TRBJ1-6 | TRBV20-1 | CSAPSGTGNSPLHF
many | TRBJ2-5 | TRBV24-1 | CATSDSRGDRETQYF
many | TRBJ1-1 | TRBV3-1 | CASSRNDRAEAFF
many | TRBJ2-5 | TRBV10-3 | CAISNNPEKGNQETQYF
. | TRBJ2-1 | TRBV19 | CASSIVAGGPNEQFF
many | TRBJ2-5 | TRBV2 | CATATGFGLTQYF
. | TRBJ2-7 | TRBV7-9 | CASSSGGTLEQYF
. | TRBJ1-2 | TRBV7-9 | CASSLEQGVNYGYTF
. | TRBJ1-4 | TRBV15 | CATSREGVSNEKLFF
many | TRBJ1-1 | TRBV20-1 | CSARDPVNTEAFF
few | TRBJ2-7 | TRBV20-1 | CSARGGMGTSGSEQYF
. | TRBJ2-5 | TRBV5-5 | CAPKGQTSPQETQYF
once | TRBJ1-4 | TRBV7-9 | CASSLKFAGAEKLFF
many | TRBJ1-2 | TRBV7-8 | CASSLQEKYGYTF
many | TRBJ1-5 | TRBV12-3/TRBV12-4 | CASSRTGVGDQPQHF
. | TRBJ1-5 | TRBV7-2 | CASSLGGSSDQPQHF
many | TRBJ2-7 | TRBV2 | CASSVEQAHEQYF
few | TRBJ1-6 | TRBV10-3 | CAISEPDSPLHF
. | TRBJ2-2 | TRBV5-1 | CASSLEGHSGDTGELFF
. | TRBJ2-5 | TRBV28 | CASWSPRAARETQYF
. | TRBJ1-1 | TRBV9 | CASSVQTGGITEAFF
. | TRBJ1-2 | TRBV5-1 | CASSPRGTGSYGYTF
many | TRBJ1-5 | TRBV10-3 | CAISESREGIQPQHF
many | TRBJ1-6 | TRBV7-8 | CASSLQGGRGSPLHF
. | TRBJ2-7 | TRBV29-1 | CSVASDRGAAHGTYF
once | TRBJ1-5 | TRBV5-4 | CASSSAGLSNQPQHF
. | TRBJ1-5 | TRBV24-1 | CATSAAGASGQPQHF
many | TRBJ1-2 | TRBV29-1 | CSVEAGVGYGYTF